These 32 T cell receptor beta chains share one sample of origin, sequenced in a study of blood T cell repertoires in COVID-19. Clones were sequenced by immunoSEQ multiplex PCR, and TCRdb holds only the in-frame ones, with some missing. The top ten clones hold about 7% of a sample with some 200,000 clones, 60% to 85% of them seen once. Sample: peripheral blood. The receptors were sampled from a woman in her sixties or seventies with acute or convalescent COVID-19.

The rearrangement joins TRBV7-2 to TRBJ2-3, with TRBD2 matching 8 bases. The CDR3 loop spans 15 amino acids. Germline CDR1 is SGHTA and CDR2 is FQGNSA. Trimming took 3 bases from V and 2 from J; bases not matched to a gene: 4. The CDR3 DNA reads TGTGCCAGCAGCTTCGGAGCGGGGGCCACAGATACGCAGTATTTT. It codes for CASSFGAGATDTQYF.

There are a few counts of this clone. J is TRBJ2-7 and V is TRBV19; the D gene is possibly TRBD1 (7 bases). The CDR3 is made up of 15 amino acids. Germline CDR1 and CDR2: LNHDA and SQIVND (reference sequence). The V gene lost 5 bases and the J gene lost 2 bases, with 16 bases spanning the gap. In DNA form, the CDR3 reads TGTGCCAGTAGTTCCAGACAGGGAGGAACCTACGAGCAGTACTTC. It specifies CASSSRQGGTYEQYF.

The V and J genes are TRBV3-1 (or the pseudogene TRBV3-2) and TRBJ2-3; TRBD1 aligns across 8 bases. J lost 7 bases, V lost 0 bases, and 18 bases had no gene match. From germline, CDR1 is LGHDT and CDR2 YNNKEL (reference sequence). The CDR3 runs to 19 residues. Here the CDR3 reads CASSQEVRGRGRMVNTQYF. In nucleotides, the CDR3 is TGTGCCAGCAGCCAAGAGGTTCGGGGCAGGGGGCGAATGGTGAATACGCAGTATTTT.

V gene TRBV24-1 combines with J gene TRBJ2-5; possibly TRBD1 for D (6 bases). The V and J ends lost 1 base and 1 base respectively, with 18 bases between them. The germline V gene has CDR1 KGHDR and CDR2 SFDVKD. The CDR3 consists of 18 residues. Here the CDR3 reads CATSDFLTGKGGQETQYF. The CDR3 region has the DNA TGTGCCACCAGTGATTTTCTTACGGGGAAAGGGGGCCAAGAGACCCAGTACTTC.

This chain connects TRBV28 to TRBJ1-3, with a weak D call TRBD1 (5 bases). Trimming removed 5 bases at V and 4 bases at J, with 12 bases between. This CDR3 comprises 14 residues. CDR1 and CDR2 from the germline V gene are MDHEN and SYDVKM. This chain's CDR3 is CASSVTGRGNTIYF. CDR3 DNA: TGTGCCAGCAGTGTTACAGGTCGGGGAAACACCATATATTTT.

The genes are TRBV5-6 and TRBJ2-3, with a weak D call TRBD1 (5 bases). Trimming cost V 0 bases and J 9 bases, with 11 bases left between them. This CDR3 has 13 residues. Germline values: CDR1 SGHDT, CDR2 YYEEEE. The CDR3 sequence: CASSLGRTGTQYF. In DNA form, the CDR3 reads TGTGCCAGCAGCTTGGGTCGCACAGGCACGCAGTATTTT.

This clone was seen a few times. This chain links TRBV5-5 with TRBJ1-5, with D maybe TRBD1 (5 bases). Germline-derived CDR1 and CDR2 are SGHKS and YYEKEE (reference sequence). CDR3 length equals 15 residues. The V end lost 4 bases, the J end lost 5 bases, and 16 bases lay between the germline ends. CDR3 loop: CASSQSHGGDQPQHF. DNA of the CDR3: TGTGCCAGCAGCCAGAGTCACGGGGGGGATCAGCCCCAGCATTTT.

The gene calls are TRBV18 and TRBJ2-7; 10 bases fit TRBD1. J lost 7 bases, V lost 2 bases, and 14 bases had no gene match. CDR3 size: 17 residues. CDR1 is KGHSH, CDR2 LQKENI, per germline. The CDR3 DNA reads as TGTGCCAGCTCACCAGGGACTACCGGGACAGGGGTGCGGGAGCAGTACTTC. Translated, it gives CASSPGTTGTGVREQYF.

There are a few counts of this clone. The rearrangement links TRBV5-8 to TRBJ1-4; 8 positions agree with TRBD1. Germline-derived CDR1 and CDR2 are SGHTS and YDEGEE. The CDR3 has 17 residues. V lost 4 bases, J lost 7 bases, and 15 bases stayed unmatched. The CDR3, as DNA: TGTGCCAGCAGCGGAGGAGGACAGGGAGGCTTTGGTGAAAAACTGTTTTTT. Protein: CASSGGGQGGFGEKLFF.

The rearrangement uses TRBV10-3 and TRBJ2-1, with 11 bases lining up with TRBD1. Germline V gives CDR1 ENHRY, CDR2 SYGVKD. This CDR3 comprises 17 residues. V was clipped by 3 bases and J by 5 bases; unmatched bases: 9. CDR3 region: CAISEFSGQGGNNEQFF. The CDR3 coding sequence is TGTGCCATCAGTGAATTCTCGGGACAGGGGGGTAACAATGAGCAGTTCTTC.

With respect to this clone: The same CDR3 can be traced to other DNA sequences in this sample. V and J are TRBV7-3 and TRBJ2-3; the match to TRBD1 covers 8 bases. Per the germline V gene, CDR1 is SGHTA and CDR2 is FQGTGA. The CDR3 length is 15 residues. V gave up 2 bases and J gave up 1 base; unmatched junction bases: 2. CDR3 residues: CASSLGQGGTDTQYF. Here the CDR3 DNA reads TGTGCCAGCAGCTTAGGACAGGGTGGCACAGATACGCAGTATTTT.

The rearrangement links TRBV9 to TRBJ2-5; 11 bases align to TRBD2. The V gene end was trimmed by 0 bases and the J gene end by 2 bases; junction bases not matched to a gene: 9. CDR3 length: 18 residues. Germline CDR1 SGDLS, CDR2 YYNGEE. CDR3 DNA sequence: TGTGCCAGCAGCGTAGCGTCTAGCGGGGGGCCTCTACAAGAGACCCAGTACTTC. This sequence encodes CASSVASSGGPLQETQYF.

The chain uses TRBV10-3 and TRBJ2-3, with D possibly TRBD1 on 5 matching bases. CDR3 length equals 14 residues. Looked up from germline, CDR1 is ENHRY and CDR2 is SYGVKD. Trimming took off 7 bases at V and 4 bases at J, with 15 bases between the two ends. The CDR3 region has the DNA TGTGCCATCACTAATATGGCAGGGTCAGATACGCAGTATTTT. This sequence encodes CAITNMAGSDTQYF.

This clone was picked up one time. The chain employs TRBV4-1 and TRBJ2-1, with TRBD2 identical over 15 bases. This CDR3 is 18 amino acids long. The junction had 11 bases not matched to a gene; V was cut back by 2 bases and J by 9 bases. The germline gives CDR1 MGHRA, CDR2 YSYEKL. CDR3 protein: CASSQNPSGLAGGGEQFF. CDR3 coding DNA: TGCGCCAGCAGCCAAAACCCCTCAGGACTAGCGGGGGGGGGTGAGCAGTTCTTC.

The V and J genes are TRBV3-1 (or the pseudogene TRBV3-2) and TRBJ2-5; unclear D gene. This CDR3 contains 13 residues. Looked up from germline, CDR1 is LGHDT and CDR2 is YNNKEL (reference sequence). Trimming shortened V by 3 bases and J by 5 bases, and 10 bases separated the two germline ends. This CDR3 is CASSQTVRETQYF. DNA for the CDR3: TGTGCCAGCAGCCAGACTGTCCGGGAGACCCAGTACTTC.

This chain connects TRBV7-8 to TRBJ1-1; possible D gene TRBD1, 5 bases. Germline lookup yields CDR1 SGHVS and CDR2 FQNEAQ. This CDR3 has 16 amino acids. The V and J ends lost 5 bases and 0 bases respectively, with 16 bases between them. Here the CDR3 DNA reads TGTGCCAGCAGCGTCCGGGACCGGGGGATGAACACTGAAGCTTTCTTT. It encodes CASSVRDRGMNTEAFF.

This sequence joins TRBV5-4 and TRBJ2-3; D is possibly TRBD2 (5 bases). From germline, CDR1 is SGHNT and CDR2 YYREEE (reference sequence). V was pared by 1 base and J by 5 bases, with 8 bases between. The CDR3 loop spans 13 amino acids. The CDR3 is CASSLSREDTQYF. CDR3 in DNA: TGTGCCAGCAGCTTGTCGAGGGAAGATACGCAGTATTTT.

In DNA, the CDR3 is TGTGCCACCAGGAGGACAGGGGCTCCCTACGAGCAGTACTTC. Its translation is CATRRTGAPYEQYF. The rearrangement joins TRBV24-1 to TRBJ2-7, with TRBD1 matching 9 bases. Looked up from germline, CDR1 is KGHDR and CDR2 is SFDVKD. J was trimmed by 2 bases and V by 7 bases; bases with no gene match: 5. The CDR3 has 14 residues.

The rearrangement joins TRBV3-1 (or the pseudogene TRBV3-2) to TRBJ2-3; a possible D gene is TRBD2 (5 bases). V was cut by 4 bases and J by 2 bases, with 10 bases left in between. The CDR3 consists of 14 residues. Germline CDR1 is LGHDT and CDR2 is YNNKEL (reference sequence). CDR3 sequence reads: CASSLSGDTDTQYF. The CDR3 DNA follows: TGTGCCAGCAGCCTAAGCGGCGACACAGATACGCAGTATTTT.

This clone occurred a few times. V and J are TRBV6-5 and TRBJ1-1, with TRBD1 as a possible D gene (6 bases). V was trimmed by 5 bases and J by 2 bases, leaving 15 bases between them. This CDR3 is 15 amino acids long. In germline, CDR1 is MNHEY, CDR2 SVGAGI. The CDR3, as DNA: TGTGCCAGCAGTAATCAGGGGATGGGAAACACTGAAGCTTTCTTT. Amino acid sequence: CASSNQGMGNTEAFF.

The V gene is TRBV18, the J gene TRBJ1-5, with unresolved D. This CDR3 comprises 19 residues. The germline V and J ends were trimmed by 2 bases and 3 bases, with 23 bases remaining between them. Germline V gives CDR1 KGHSH, CDR2 LQKENI. This CDR3 is CASSPEAAGSKVFNQPQHF. The CDR3, as DNA: TGTGCCAGCTCACCAGAAGCGGCGGGCAGCAAGGTATTCAATCAGCCCCAGCATTTT.

A note on this clone: This sample includes further DNA sequences coding for the same CDR3. V gene TRBV6-5 combines with J gene TRBJ1-1; tentative D call: TRBD1 (5 bases). Per the germline V gene, CDR1 is MNHEY and CDR2 is SVGAGI. This CDR3 region has 11 residues. V lost 2 bases to trimming and J lost 10 bases, with 8 bases between them. The CDR3 spells CASSYPGGAFF. CDR3 coding DNA: TGTGCCAGCAGTTACCCGGGGGGAGCTTTCTTT.

This chain joins TRBV6-5 and TRBJ2-1, with D possibly TRBD1 on 5 matching bases. This CDR3 comprises 15 residues. Deletions cut 2 bases from V and 8 bases from J, with 16 bases between. CDR1 is MNHEY, CDR2 SVGAGI, per germline. CDR3 amino acids: CASSYEAARGYEQFF. CDR3 nucleotide sequence: TGTGCCAGCAGTTACGAGGCAGCAAGGGGTTATGAGCAGTTCTTC.

The chain links TRBV7-6 to TRBJ2-5; 9 bases match TRBD2. Trimming at V came to 1 base and at J to 5 bases, leaving 5 bases not matched to a gene. Germline CDR1 SGHVS, CDR2 FNYEAQ. This CDR3 is 15 amino acids long. The CDR3 reads CASSLGAGGPETQYF. DNA of the CDR3: TGTGCCAGCAGCTTAGGGGCGGGGGGGCCTGAGACCCAGTACTTC.

This sequence joins TRBV4-3 and TRBJ2-1; 9 nucleotides match TRBD1. CDR1 is LGHNA and CDR2 is YSLEER in the germline V gene. Trimming removed 3 bases from V and 2 bases from J; junction bases left unmatched: 2. The CDR3 spans 15 residues. The CDR3 DNA follows: TGCGCCAGCAGCCAGGACAGGGGTGCCTACAATGAGCAGTTCTTC. Amino acids: CASSQDRGAYNEQFF.

The chain combines TRBV2 with TRBJ1-5; D remains ambiguous. The V gene's germline CDR1 is SNHLY and CDR2 FYNNEI. The V gene lost 7 bases and the J gene lost 3 bases, with 16 bases spanning the gap. The CDR3 length is 15 residues. CDR3 DNA sequence: TGTGCCAGCACCGAAGAGCATTCGTACAATCAGCCCCAGCATTTT. Amino acid sequence: CASTEEHSYNQPQHF.

The chain links TRBV11-3 to TRBJ2-1; D might be TRBD1 (6 bases). Trimming removed 4 bases at V and 13 bases at J, with 14 bases between. This CDR3 has 12 amino acids. CDR1 and CDR2 from the germline V gene are SGHNT and YENEEA. CDR3 residues: CASSSPQGRQFF. In nucleotides, the CDR3 is TGTGCCAGCAGCTCCCCCCAGGGGAGACAGTTCTTC.

The genes are TRBV7-9 and TRBJ2-3, with 11 bases fitting TRBD2. Germline V gene sequence: CDR1 SEHNR, CDR2 FQNEAQ (reference sequence). The CDR3 is 16 amino acids. With 5 bases clipped from V and 1 base from J, the junction kept 5 bases outside the gene matches. The CDR3: CASSSGTSGGTDTQYF. For the CDR3, the DNA is TGTGCCAGCAGCAGCGGGACTAGCGGTGGCACAGATACGCAGTATTTT.

The chain has TRBV5-6 and TRBJ1-4; D is perhaps TRBD1 (5 bases). Trimming took 4 bases from V and 3 from J, leaving 10 bases between them. The CDR3 length is 14 residues. The germline V gene encodes CDR1 SGHDT and CDR2 YYEEEE. The CDR3 nucleotides read TGTGCCAGCAGCCTCAGGGTACCTAATGAAAAACTGTTTTTT. It codes for CASSLRVPNEKLFF.

The chain combines TRBV6-5 with TRBJ2-7, with TRBD2 matching 7 bases. The germline CDR1 and CDR2 sequences are MNHEY and SVGAGI. The CDR3 totals 16 residues. Trimming cost V 2 bases and J 4 bases; bases outside gene matches: 11. CDR3 DNA: TGTGCCAGCAGTTACCAGGGAGGTGTGGGGGGGTACGAGCAGTACTTC. Translated: CASSYQGGVGGYEQYF.

This clone was counted only a few times. The chain links TRBV7-2 to TRBJ2-2, with D possibly TRBD1 on 5 matching bases. Trimming removed 4 bases at V and 4 bases at J, with 10 bases between. From germline, CDR1 is SGHTA and CDR2 FQGNSA. The CDR3 length is 14 residues. The CDR3 sequence: CASSSGQITGELFF. In DNA form, the CDR3 reads TGTGCCAGCAGCTCCGGACAAATCACCGGGGAGCTGTTTTTT.

CDR3 in DNA: TGTGCCAGCAGCTCCCGGGGAAGCGACGAGCAGTACGTC. This codes for CASSSRGSDEQYV. This chain joins TRBV6-6 and TRBJ2-7, with D perhaps matching TRBD2 (5 bases). Between the trimmed V and J ends, which lost 6 bases and 5 bases, there was a span of 14 bases. CDR1 MNHNY and CDR2 SVGAGI come from the germline V gene (reference sequence). CDR3 length equals 13 residues.